This T cell receptor (beta chain) was observed in a study of blood T cell repertoires in COVID-19. All recovered Cohort 3 donors got two negative PCRs, got clearance, or saw symptom resolution. The data were produced by immunoSEQ multiplex PCR, yet TCRdb's version contains in-frame clones alone and is incomplete. The table has roughly 170,000 clones, approximately 80% seen once. After removal of 4 bases from V and 0 bases from J, the junction contained 4 bases not matched to a gene. From germline, CDR1 is SGHRS and CDR2 YFSETQ. There are 15 residues in the CDR3. The chain recombines TRBV5-1 with TRBJ1-2; TRBD1 matches at 9 bases. The origin of this receptor is a man aged 45 to 65 who had recovered from COVID-19. What was sequenced was PBMCs or T cells enriched from blood (not recorded which). Written as DNA, the CDR3 is TGCGCCAGCAGCCGACAGGGGGAGGCTAACTATGGCTACACCTTC. Translated: CASSRQGEANYGYTF.